A selection of T cell receptor beta chains follows, all from one sample in a study of memory CD4+ T cells and cytomegalovirus serostatus. Method: immunoSEQ multiplex PCR; TCRdb's copy keeps in-frame clones and lacks some. Of some 65,000 clones listed, around 80% were seen once; the top ten hold over 0.4%. The specimen sequenced was memory CD4+ T cells from blood. All receptors derive from an adult in good health and CMV-seronegative. Some clones in this sample may be carry-over from other donors' samples. Both conserved end residues are trimmed from each CDR3.

j_call cdr3_length v_call cdr3_aa
TRBJ2-5 14 TRBV7-9 ASSLGTRGLQETQY
TRBJ1-5 11 TRBV29-1 SVKGEGGQPQH
TRBJ1-1 11 TRBV7-8 ASSADLNTEAF
TRBJ1-2 12 TRBV7-3 ASSLTGGNYGYT
TRBJ1-5 11 TRBV19 ASSIQEGQPQH
TRBJ1-1 14 TRBV4-1 ASSPRDSKLNTEAF
TRBJ1-1 12 TRBV7-2 ASSLGDRPTEAF
TRBJ1-2 11 TRBV12-5 ASGWGQAGGYT
TRBJ2-1 9 TRBV5-6 ASSVTRALF
TRBJ1-1 14 TRBV13 ASSQGQGARDTEAF
TRBJ2-1 15 TRBV30 AWNRLRSGHTYNEQF
TRBJ1-6 11 TRBV5-1 ASSSDINSPLH
TRBJ2-7 13 TRBV5-1 ASKFDSSGSYEQY
TRBJ2-1 14 TRBV21-1 ASSRDRGRSYNEQF
TRBJ1-2 12 TRBV4-1 ASSPGQGARGYT
TRBJ1-3 11 TRBV30 AFGRGSGNTIY
TRBJ2-5 13 TRBV18 ASSPPGQGGETQY
TRBJ2-1 11 TRBV7-9 ASSFLAGYEQF
TRBJ1-1 12 TRBV29-1 SVSRDILNTEAF
TRBJ2-7 11 TRBV7-3 ASSFGGSYEQY
TRBJ2-3 14 TRBV5-1 ASSFRPGGVGDTQY
TRBJ2-3 15 TRBV9 ASSTRRSGGSTDTQY
TRBJ1-3 14 TRBV7-9 ASSLGQRYSGNTIY
TRBJ1-1 9 TRBV20-1 RAGALTEAF
TRBJ2-7 11 TRBV5-1 ASSLVLAGEQY
TRBJ1-4 13 TRBV25-1 ASSRGGQKNEKLF